The clone carrying this T cell receptor (beta chain) showed up just once. The data stem from a study of T cell changes during pregnancy in multiple sclerosis. Clones were read by immunoSEQ multiplex PCR, and TCRdb kept only the in-frame ones, dropping some. This sample has 60,000 to 85,000 clones, with 75% to 95% found just once. The germline gives CDR1 SGHRS, CDR2 YFSETQ. This CDR3 comprises 16 residues. V dropped 0 bases and J dropped 5; count of bases not matched to a gene: 7. The chain is built from TRBV5-1 and TRBJ1-1; 10 bases map to TRBD1. Sample: peripheral blood, taken in the first trimester of pregnancy. The receptor was isolated from a female donor with multiple sclerosis, enrolled in a pregnancy study. The DNA for the CDR3 is TGCGCCAGCAGCTTGGCCTGGGACAGGGGTGGGACTGAAGCTTTCTTT. It codes for CASSLAWDRGGTEAFF.